This TCR beta chain comes out of a study of T-cell memory formation after mild COVID-19. Notes on the study in general: Researchers report contracting CD4+ clones mostly in CM and EM, with CD8+ clones in EMRA.

TCRdb called the 5' RACE reads again in MiXCR, with one record for every CDR3 protein. The sample contains about 200,000 distinct CDR3 sequences, over 9% of which appear only once. V shed 5 bases and J 4 bases; nucleotides not matched to a gene: 15. The CDR3 spans 17 residues. Germline CDR1 reads MGHRA; CDR2 reads YSYEKL. This clonotype was recorded at least ten times. Its target is unknown. The sequence came from a man between 18 and 29 years old who had mild COVID-19 (a few samples of this study predate the infection). Cell type and time point are not known. The sample taken for sequencing was PBMCs or a T cell subset sorted from them (not recorded which). V usage is TRBV4-1 and J usage is TRBJ2-3; TRBD1 matches at 7 bases. CDR3 residues: CASSTPQGWQGADTQYF. CDR3 coding DNA: TGCGCCAGCAGCACCCCCCAGGGTTGGCAGGGGGCAGATACGCAGTATTTT.